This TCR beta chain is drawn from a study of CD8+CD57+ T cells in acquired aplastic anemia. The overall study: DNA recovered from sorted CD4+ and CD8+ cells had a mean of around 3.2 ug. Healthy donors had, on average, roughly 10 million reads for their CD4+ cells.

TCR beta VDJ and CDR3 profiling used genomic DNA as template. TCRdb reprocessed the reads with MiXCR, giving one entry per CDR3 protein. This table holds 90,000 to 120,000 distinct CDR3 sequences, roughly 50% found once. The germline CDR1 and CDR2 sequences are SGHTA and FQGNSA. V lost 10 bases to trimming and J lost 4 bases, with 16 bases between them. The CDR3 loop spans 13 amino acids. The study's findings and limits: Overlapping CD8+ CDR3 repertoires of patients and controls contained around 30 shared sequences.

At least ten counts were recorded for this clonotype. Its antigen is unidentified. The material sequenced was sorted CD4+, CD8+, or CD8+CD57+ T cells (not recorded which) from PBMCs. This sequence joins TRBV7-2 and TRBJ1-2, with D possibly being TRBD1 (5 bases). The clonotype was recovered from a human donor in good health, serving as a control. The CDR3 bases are TGTGCCATCGACCGGTGGGGCGGCTATGGCTACACCTTC. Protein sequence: CAIDRWGGYGYTF.